Listed below are T cell receptor beta chains from one sample, sequenced in a study of PD-1 blockade in classical Hodgkin lymphoma. Measured with immunoSEQ multiplex PCR; TCRdb has only the in-frame clones, and not every one. The data show 37,000 or so clones, around 88% seen once. Material: peripheral blood mononuclear cells (PBMCs), obtained before the second cycle of nivolumab. The receptors were sampled from a human donor with classical Hodgkin lymphoma. Each CDR3 is given with its conserved first and last residue. The D gene is left open where the match is weak. Expanded clones get a size class; other rows say once, few or many, or leave the size out.

V gene: TRBV29-1; D gene: .; clone size: .; J gene: TRBJ1-5; CDR3 protein: CSVGWQGGDQPQHF; CDR3 DNA: TGCAGCGTTGGGTGGCAGGGAGGTGATCAGCCCCAGCATTTT
V gene: TRBV2; D gene: TRBD1; clone size: .; J gene: TRBJ1-2; CDR3 protein: CASRGDRMVYGYTF; CDR3 DNA: TGTGCCAGCAGAGGGGACAGGATGGTTTATGGCTACACCTTC
V gene: TRBV25-1; D gene: TRBD1; clone size: once; J gene: TRBJ2-7; CDR3 protein: CASSEHGQGSTYEQYF; CDR3 DNA: TGTGCCAGCAGTGAGCATGGACAGGGCTCAACCTACGAGCAGTACTTC
V gene: TRBV19; D gene: .; clone size: .; J gene: TRBJ1-2; CDR3 protein: CASIKGPERINYGYTF; CDR3 DNA: TGTGCCAGTATCAAGGGTCCGGAACGCATCAACTATGGCTACACCTTC
V gene: TRBV30; D gene: .; clone size: .; J gene: TRBJ2-7; CDR3 protein: CAWSSGAHEQYF; CDR3 DNA: TGTGCCTGGAGCTCAGGGGCCCACGAGCAGTACTTC
V gene: TRBV7-3; D gene: .; clone size: .; J gene: TRBJ2-3; CDR3 protein: CASSLVGGTDTQYF; CDR3 DNA: TGTGCCAGCAGCTTAGTGGGCGGCACAGATACGCAGTATTTT
V gene: TRBV5-4; D gene: .; clone size: .; J gene: TRBJ2-7; CDR3 protein: CASGLRTFGEQYF; CDR3 DNA: TGTGCCAGCGGCCTAAGGACATTTGGGGAGCAGTACTTC
V gene: TRBV9; D gene: .; clone size: .; J gene: TRBJ1-2; CDR3 protein: CASSVDLVWSFNYGYTF; CDR3 DNA: TGTGCCAGCAGCGTAGACCTAGTTTGGTCTTTTAACTATGGCTACACCTTC
V gene: TRBV29-1; D gene: .; clone size: .; J gene: TRBJ2-3; CDR3 protein: CSVVGLTVGGYTDTQYF; CDR3 DNA: TGCAGCGTTGTAGGGCTCACCGTGGGGGGCTACACAGATACGCAGTATTTT
V gene: TRBV6-1; D gene: .; clone size: .; J gene: TRBJ1-1; CDR3 protein: CASRRWGPMNTEAFF; CDR3 DNA: TGTGCCAGCAGGCGGTGGGGACCCATGAACACTGAAGCTTTCTTT
V gene: TRBV2; D gene: TRBD1; clone size: .; J gene: TRBJ2-4; CDR3 protein: CASSRDSVAGGYF; CDR3 DNA: TGTGCCAGCAGTAGGGACAGCGTGGCGGGCGGGTACTTC
V gene: TRBV19; D gene: .; clone size: .; J gene: TRBJ1-2; CDR3 protein: CASSIDSANYGYTF; CDR3 DNA: TGTGCCAGTAGTATAGACAGCGCTAACTATGGCTACACCTTC
V gene: TRBV6-6; D gene: .; clone size: .; J gene: TRBJ1-2; CDR3 protein: CAVEGFEGYTF; CDR3 DNA: TGTGCCGTCGAAGGGTTTGAAGGCTACACCTTC
V gene: TRBV27; D gene: TRBD2; clone size: once; J gene: TRBJ2-1; CDR3 protein: CASSQGTSGSYNEQFF; CDR3 DNA: TGTGCCAGCAGCCAAGGGACTAGCGGGAGTTACAATGAGCAGTTCTTC
V gene: TRBV29-1; D gene: TRBD1; clone size: .; J gene: TRBJ1-3; CDR3 protein: CSVDPTGNRNTIYF; CDR3 DNA: TGCAGCGTTGATCCGACAGGGAATAGAAACACCATATATTTT
V gene: TRBV2; D gene: .; clone size: .; J gene: TRBJ2-2; CDR3 protein: CASSAVRAVGELFF; CDR3 DNA: TGTGCCAGCAGTGCCGTGAGGGCCGTCGGGGAGCTGTTTTTT